This T cell receptor (beta chain) was sequenced during a study of cytomegalovirus exposure and HLA in healthy donors. The V end lost 3 bases, the J end lost 3 bases, and 16 bases lay between the germline ends. Germline V gives CDR1 LNHDA, CDR2 SQIVND (reference sequence). This CDR3 is 16 amino acids long. The PCR contained 60 Vbeta and 13 Jbeta primers. The table came from immunoSEQ multiplex PCR; TCRdb's copy has only in-frame clones and leaves some out. The sample has about 160,000 clones; around 74% are singletons. The chain couples TRBV19 to TRBJ2-3, with D tentatively TRBD2 (7 bases). The source of this sequence is a woman younger than 45 in good health and CMV-seronegative. The source material was PBMCs. CDR3 nucleotide sequence: TGTGCCAGTAGTATTAGGGGGGGTTCAAGTACAGATACGCAGTATTTT. It yields the protein CASSIRGGSSTDTQYF.